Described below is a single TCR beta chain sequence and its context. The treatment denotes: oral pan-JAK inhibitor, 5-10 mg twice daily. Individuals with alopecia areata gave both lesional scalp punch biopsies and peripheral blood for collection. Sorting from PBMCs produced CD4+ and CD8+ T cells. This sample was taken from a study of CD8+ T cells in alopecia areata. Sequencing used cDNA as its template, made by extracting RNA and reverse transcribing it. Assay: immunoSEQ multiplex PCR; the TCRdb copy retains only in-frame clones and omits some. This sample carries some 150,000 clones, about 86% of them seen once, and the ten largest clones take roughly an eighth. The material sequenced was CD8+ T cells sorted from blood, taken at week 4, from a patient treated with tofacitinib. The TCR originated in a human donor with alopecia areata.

This CDR3 is CASHTGGYEQYF. In DNA form, the CDR3 reads TGTGCCAGCCATACAGGGGGCTACGAGCAGTACTTC. The chain has TRBV25-1 and TRBJ2-7; TRBD1 matches at 8 bases. The CDR3 is made up of 12 amino acids. With 8 bases clipped from V and 3 bases from J, the junction kept 3 bases outside the gene matches. From germline, CDR1 is MGHDK and CDR2 SYGVNS.